What follows is one T cell receptor (beta chain) and its context. No antigen is known for it. V was pared by 4 bases and J by 7 bases, with 7 bases between. The CDR3 contains 11 residues. In germline, CDR1 is LNHDA, CDR2 SQIVND (reference sequence). Vbeta (60) and Jbeta (13) primers were used in the PCR. The data were produced by immunoSEQ multiplex PCR, yet TCRdb's version contains in-frame clones alone and is incomplete. The sample contains approximately 210,000 clones, roughly 77% of which appear only once. This entry belongs to a study of cytomegalovirus exposure and HLA in healthy donors. Study findings and constraints: Several of the most significant clusters were apparently associated with common viral pathogens in a later analysis. Researchers counted about 150 TCR beta chains as cytomegalovirus-associated.

The study sampled nominally healthy donors, though unrecorded immune exposures were likely. The V and J genes are TRBV19 and TRBJ1-1, with D tentatively TRBD1 (5 bases). Sequences were obtained from PBMCs. This TCR derives from a woman between 50 and 59 years old in good health and CMV-seronegative. The CDR3 here is CASSRGFEAFF. The CDR3 DNA is TGTGCCAGTAGTAGGGGCTTTGAAGCTTTCTTT.